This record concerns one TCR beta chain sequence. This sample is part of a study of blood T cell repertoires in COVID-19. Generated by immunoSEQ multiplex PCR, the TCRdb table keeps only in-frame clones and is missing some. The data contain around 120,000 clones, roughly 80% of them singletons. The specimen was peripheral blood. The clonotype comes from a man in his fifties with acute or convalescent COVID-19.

The CDR3 region is CAIRSDREVQFF. CDR3 sequence (DNA): TGTGCCATCAGGTCGGACAGGGAAGTTCAGTTCTTC. The V gene is TRBV10-3, the J gene TRBJ2-1; 8 bases match TRBD1. There are 12 residues in the CDR3. The germline V gene has CDR1 ENHRY and CDR2 SYGVKD. Unmatched junction bases numbered 8, after V lost 6 bases and J lost 13 bases.